These T cell receptor beta chains were read from a single sample in a study of CXCR3-negative and CXCR3-positive naive CD8 T cells. With the 5' RACE reads reprocessed, TCRdb shows one record per CDR3 protein and no DNA. The sample has approximately 88,000 distinct CDR3 sequences. Sequenced sample: naive CXCR3- CD8+ T cells from blood. The receptors were gathered from a human donor in good health. Some clones in this sample may be carry-over from other donors' samples. Both conserved end residues are part of each CDR3. Fields, in order: CDR3 protein, V gene, J gene.

CASSQDRQPTYEQYF,TRBV4-3,TRBJ2-7
CASSQVSSRSNQPQHF,TRBV4-2,TRBJ1-5
CASGGTTGSNEQFF,TRBV21-1,TRBJ2-1
CASSYTRGGAVDNEQFF,TRBV6-6,TRBJ2-1
CSARGRTGRRNEQFF,TRBV20-1,TRBJ2-1
CSARGGADYEQYF,TRBV29-1,TRBJ2-7
CASSFETGGSTGELFF,TRBV6-2/TRBV6-3,TRBJ2-2
CASSVGGAGVTEQFF,TRBV28,TRBJ2-1
CASSPSDRANTGELFF,TRBV23-1,TRBJ2-2
CASSSVNGQGLQRSRDTQYF,TRBV7-9,TRBJ2-3
CASSLRGEMNTEAFF,TRBV11-2,TRBJ1-1
CASSEARGSNQPQHF,TRBV2,TRBJ1-5
CASSLVAGDNEQFF,TRBV7-8,TRBJ2-1
CASSQGVSSYNEQFF,TRBV14,TRBJ2-1
CASIQGGRSYNEQFF,TRBV7-9,TRBJ2-1
CASSRDGDQPQHF,TRBV7-6,TRBJ1-5
CASSLRLALGETQYF,TRBV28,TRBJ2-5
CSAGNGTYDEQYF,TRBV20-1,TRBJ2-7
CSATRLAGGPEQYF,TRBV20-1,TRBJ2-7
CSVRLAGGFTGELFF,TRBV29-1,TRBJ2-2
CASSSSGGPNYEQYF,TRBV7-9,TRBJ2-7
CASSPTGGGNTEAFF,TRBV4-1,TRBJ1-1
CASSRTPGQWPGNTIYF,TRBV14,TRBJ1-3
CSVAGASSGSSNEQFF,TRBV29-1,TRBJ2-1
CASSFSVNTGELFF,TRBV27,TRBJ2-2
CASSLSSGLTTEAFF,TRBV7-9,TRBJ1-1
CAWSVLFPGTNTGELFF,TRBV30,TRBJ2-2
CASSPRGGTAYEQYF,TRBV7-9,TRBJ2-7
CASSQDSYILDEQYF,TRBV7-9,TRBJ2-7
CASSDWTAVNTEAFF,TRBV10-2,TRBJ1-1
CASSSRTGSNSPLHF,TRBV4-3,TRBJ1-6
CASSERRPSTDTQYF,TRBV2,TRBJ2-3
CASSLMTSGGNEQFF,TRBV11-1,TRBJ2-1
CASSLGRGLNQPQHF,TRBV7-6,TRBJ1-5
CASSLVNEKLFF,TRBV7-6,TRBJ1-4
CASSEVSVQETQYF,TRBV6-1,TRBJ2-5
CASSLGHRTSGAGNEQFF,TRBV28,TRBJ2-1
CAISEPGPSQETQYF,TRBV10-3,TRBJ2-5
CATSREREETQYF,TRBV15,TRBJ2-5
CASSPTPGGTYEQYF,TRBV7-6,TRBJ2-7
CASSLGQGGRFSYNEQFF,TRBV5-1,TRBJ2-1
CASSWASNTEAFF,TRBV5-6,TRBJ1-1
CASSVERHYEQYF,TRBV27,TRBJ2-7
CASSLTGSTNGKLFF,TRBV4-1,TRBJ1-4
CASSFTGNEQYF,TRBV5-1,TRBJ2-7
CASSQVNMGDTEAFF,TRBV4-3,TRBJ1-1
CASSPRTGNTDTQYF,TRBV23-1,TRBJ2-3
CASSFLLARHNEQFF,TRBV27,TRBJ2-1
CASSSTPRGTGELFF,TRBV28,TRBJ2-2
CSVGFYGTGGFDEQFF,TRBV29-1,TRBJ2-1
CASSLARGDPSETQYF,TRBV11-2,TRBJ2-5
CASSYSAGLAKNIQYF,TRBV7-9,TRBJ2-4